This entry describes one TCR beta chain. The data originate from a study of blood T cell repertoires in COVID-19. As for the study in general: Italy, Spain and the United States were the sources of the convalescent and acute COVID-19 samples. The analysed material was cDNA or gDNA that came from T cells, B-cell-depleted T cells, or PBMCs.

Source study methods: From reference gene primer amplification, estimates of nucleated cell counts were derived. Sequenced by immunoSEQ multiplex PCR; TCRdb stores in-frame clones only, minus some. The DNA gave D and trimming, while V, J and clone size come from that table. The table lists 72,000 or so clones, over 75% of them singletons. There are 15 residues in the CDR3. Germline-derived CDR1 and CDR2 are SEHNR and FQNEAQ (reference sequence). V was clipped by 1 base and J by 4 bases, with 13 bases between them. Sequenced: peripheral blood. The chain carries TRBV7-9 and TRBJ1-2, with D possibly matching TRBD1 (5 bases). The TCR was taken from a man aged 45 to 65 with active COVID-19. Here the CDR3 reads CASSLEWGEGYGYTF. The CDR3 DNA reads as TGTGCCAGCAGCTTAGAATGGGGCGAAGGCTATGGCTACACCTTC. Looking up the rest from reference TRBV7-9 and TRBJ1-2 gives the full variable domain: DTGVSQNPRHKITKRGQNVTFRCDPISEHNRLYWYRQTLGQGPEFLTYFQNEAQLEKSRLLSDRFSAERPKGSFSTLEIQRTEQGDSAMYLCASSLEWGEGYGYTFGSGTRLTVV.